This T cell receptor beta chain was observed in a study of blood T cell repertoires in COVID-19. V lost 3 bases, J lost 7 bases, and 4 bases stayed unmatched. Looked up from germline, CDR1 is SGDLS and CDR2 is YYNGEE. CDR3 size: 15 residues. Measured with immunoSEQ multiplex PCR; TCRdb has only the in-frame clones, and not every one. This sample has about 150,000 clones, with just under 85% found just once. The source material was peripheral blood. This chain joins TRBV9 and TRBJ1-6; 10 bases agree with TRBD1. This receptor was taken from a woman aged 80 or older with COVID-19, enrolled during active disease. CDR3 sequence reads: CASSAAGQGNSPLHF. In nucleotides, the CDR3 is TGTGCCAGCAGCGCCGCGGGACAGGGGAATTCACCCCTCCACTTT.